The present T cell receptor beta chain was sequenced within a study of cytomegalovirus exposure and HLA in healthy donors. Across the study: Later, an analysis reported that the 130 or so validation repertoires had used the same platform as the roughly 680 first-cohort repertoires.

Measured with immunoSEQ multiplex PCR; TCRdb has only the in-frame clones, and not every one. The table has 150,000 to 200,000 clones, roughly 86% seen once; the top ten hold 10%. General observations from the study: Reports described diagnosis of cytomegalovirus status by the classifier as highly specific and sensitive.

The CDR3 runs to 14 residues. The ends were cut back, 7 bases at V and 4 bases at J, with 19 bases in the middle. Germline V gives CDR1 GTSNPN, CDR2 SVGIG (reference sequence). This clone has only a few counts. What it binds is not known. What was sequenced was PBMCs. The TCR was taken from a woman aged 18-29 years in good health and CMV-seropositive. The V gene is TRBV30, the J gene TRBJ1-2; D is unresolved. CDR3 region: CASWAGLVPYGYTF. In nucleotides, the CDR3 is TGTGCCTCCTGGGCGGGGTTAGTCCCCTATGGCTACACCTTC.